This T cell receptor beta chain was recorded in a study of shared clonotypes between healthy human individuals. The wider study: The people who gave samples were a couple of women and a few men aged 18 to 49.

Findings and caveats of the study: A reduction in generation probabilities was seen for non-shared clonotypes relative to those shared by all four donors. Estimated clonotype richness was generally higher in naive than memory subsets.

As to this clone: Its antigen is unknown.

In the original analysis: In the immunoSEQ data, sequences were junction-only and lacked quality scores, so filtering differed. Measured with immunoSEQ multiplex PCR; TCRdb has only the in-frame clones, and not every one. The V and J calls and the clone size are those of that table, but D and trimming were determined from the DNA. The sample carries 2 million to 2.5 million clones, less than 95% recorded once. V was cut by 1 base and J by 3 bases, with 7 bases left in between. Germline values: CDR1 SGHNT, CDR2 YYREEE (reference sequence). CDR3 length: 13 residues. Naive CD8 populations comprised CD45RO-negative cells positively selected for CCR7, excluding terminally differentiated effector memory CD45RA+ cells.

The source of this sequence is a young man in good health. Sequencing was done on a sample of naive CD8+ T cells sorted from blood. This rearrangement joins TRBV5-4 to TRBJ2-5; D remains unclear. The DNA for the CDR3 is TGTGCCAGCAGCTTGTACAGCAAAGAGACCCAGTACTTC. It yields the protein CASSLYSKETQYF.